This T cell receptor beta chain is drawn from a study of CD8+ T cells in alopecia areata. Study context: Oral tofacitinib (5 to 10 mg twice daily) was administered to treated patients.

In each case, RNA was isolated and then reverse transcribed into cDNA as the sequencing template. Sequencing used immunoSEQ multiplex PCR; TCRdb keeps in-frame clones, though not all of them. The sample includes 150,000 to 200,000 clones, about three fifths of them seen just once. Treatment here: oral pan-JAK inhibitor, 5-10 mg twice daily. Researchers gathered lesional scalp punch biopsies and peripheral blood from patients with alopecia areata. The germline CDR1 and CDR2 sequences are SGHDN and FVKESK. This CDR3 contains 13 residues. The trim removed 4 bases at V and 7 bases at J, leaving 6 bases unmatched.

The sample in question was CD4+ T cells sorted from blood, obtained at week 24, from a patient treated with tofacitinib. The source of this sequence is a human donor with alopecia areata. The V and J genes are TRBV14 and TRBJ1-2; 7 bases line up with TRBD1. The CDR3 sequence: CASSRQGGIGYTF. The CDR3 DNA follows: TGTGCCAGCAGCCGACAGGGCGGTATTGGCTACACCTTC.